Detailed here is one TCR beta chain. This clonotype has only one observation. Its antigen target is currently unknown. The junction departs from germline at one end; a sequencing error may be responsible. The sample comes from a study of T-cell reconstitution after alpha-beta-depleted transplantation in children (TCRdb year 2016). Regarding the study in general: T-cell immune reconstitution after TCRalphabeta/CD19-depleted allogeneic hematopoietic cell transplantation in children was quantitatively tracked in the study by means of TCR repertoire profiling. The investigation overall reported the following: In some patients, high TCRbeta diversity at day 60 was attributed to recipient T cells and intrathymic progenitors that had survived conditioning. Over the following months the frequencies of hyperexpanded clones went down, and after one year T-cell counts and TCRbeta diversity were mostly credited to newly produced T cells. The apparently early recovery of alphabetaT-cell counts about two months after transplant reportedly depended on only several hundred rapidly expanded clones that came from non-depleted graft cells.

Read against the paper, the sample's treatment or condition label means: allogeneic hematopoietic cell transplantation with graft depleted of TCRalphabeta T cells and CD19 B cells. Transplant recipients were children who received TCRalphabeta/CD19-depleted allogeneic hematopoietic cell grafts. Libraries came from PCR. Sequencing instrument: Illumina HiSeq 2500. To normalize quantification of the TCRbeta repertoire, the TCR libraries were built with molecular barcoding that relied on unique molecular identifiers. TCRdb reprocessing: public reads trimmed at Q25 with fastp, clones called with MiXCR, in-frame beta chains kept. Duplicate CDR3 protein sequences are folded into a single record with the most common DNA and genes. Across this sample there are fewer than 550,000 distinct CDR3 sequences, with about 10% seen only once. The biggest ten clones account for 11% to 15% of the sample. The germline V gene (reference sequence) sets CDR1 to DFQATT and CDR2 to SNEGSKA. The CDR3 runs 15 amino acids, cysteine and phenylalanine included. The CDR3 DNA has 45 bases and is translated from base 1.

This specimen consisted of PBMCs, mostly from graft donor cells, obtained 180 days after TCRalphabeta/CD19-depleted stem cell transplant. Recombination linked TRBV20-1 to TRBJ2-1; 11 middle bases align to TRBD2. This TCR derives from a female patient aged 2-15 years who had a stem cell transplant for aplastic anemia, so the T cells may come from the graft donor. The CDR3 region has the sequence CSTRDLVAGGHEQFF. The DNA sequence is TGCAGTACTAGAGATCTGGTAGCGGGAGGGCATGAGCAGTTCTTC.